This T cell receptor beta chain was retrieved from a study of cytomegalovirus exposure and HLA in healthy donors (dated by TCRdb to about 2017). At the level of the whole study: According to a later analysis, one platform produced both the approximately 110 validation repertoires and the approximately 600 repertoires of the first cohort. The aim of the study was to test whether cataloging public T cell receptors could identify signatures of past pathogen exposure. In addition to the first cohort of approximately 670 subjects, a separate validation cohort of approximately 130 different subjects was used. The study combined high-throughput TCR immunosequencing, statistical association of individual TCRs with disease status, and machine learning to predict cytomegalovirus infection status.

Libraries were built with the immunoSEQ multiplex PCR assay. The study's own analysis went as follows. To diagnose cytomegalovirus status from the catalog of TCR beta chain sequences, a statistical classification framework was built. This is the immuneACCESS table as TCRdb keeps it, with only in-frame sequences that have V and J called. A part of the clones is gone; compared with another copy, unresolved V genes explain less than half, and the rest is unexplained. V and J calls and clone size are those listed in that table; D and trimming were worked out from the DNA. The sample table records about 49,000 clones; roughly nine tenths of these occur just once. Of the sample, more than 1.4% falls within the top ten clones. At the junction V is shortened by 3 bases and J by 0 bases, with 12 bases in between. Its CDR3 holds 16 amino acids, cysteine through phenylalanine. Left in the record is the CDR3 DNA by itself, 48 bases read in frame from the first base. The germline V gene specifies KGHSH as CDR1 and LQKENI as CDR2.

The study at large found these results: Cytomegalovirus status was reported to be diagnosed by the classifier with high specificity and sensitivity in both the original and validation cohorts. According to the authors, the approach could potentially be generalized to other disease states and immunological phenotypes. Subsequent analysis determined that TCRs grouped into clusters in the first cohort also showed a tendency toward co-occurrence across the roughly 110 validation repertoires, and 85% to 95% of cluster scores exceeded 0. All 120 or so repertoires were used to score co-occurrence in the validation cohort in a later analysis, because that analysis had no HLA typing for the cohort. The study listed approximately 150 TCR beta chains as associated with cytomegalovirus. Across donors, most TCR sequences were observed very rarely, whereas some public TCRs were present in many individuals. Three of the identified cytomegalovirus-associated TCR beta chains were confirmed in vitro to be specific for cytomegalovirus antigens.

The donors were included in the validation cohort of approximately 120 subjects, a group kept apart from the roughly 670-subject first cohort. This clone was observed a single time. What antigen it recognizes has not been identified. The record has no base qualities; no much larger clone is one base away. The sample was PBMCs. The TCR originated in a man younger than 30 in good health and CMV-seronegative. The sequence links TRBV18 to TRBJ2-4, with a weak D call of TRBD1 (6 bases match). The nucleotide sequence reads as follows: TGTGCCAGCTCACCCTGGGGGCAGGGAGCCAAAAACATTCAGTACTTC. Translated, it reads CASSPWGQGAKNIQYF.